One and the same sample provided the 2 T cell receptor beta chains below, sequenced in a study of cytomegalovirus exposure and HLA in healthy donors. A multiplex PCR was run with 60 Vbeta primers and 13 Jbeta primers. Profiled with immunoSEQ multiplex PCR; TCRdb holds only in-frame clones, not every one. This sample has about 180,000 clones; around 80% occur once, and the top ten carry around 1.4%. The sample comprised PBMCs. The source is a girl aged 10 to 17 in good health and CMV-seropositive.

J is TRBJ2-7 and V is TRBV27; 8 nucleotides line up with TRBD2. V lost 3 bases and J lost 1; bases outside the gene matches: 5. CDR1 and CDR2 from the germline V gene are MNHEY and SMNVEV (reference sequence). This CDR3 has 15 amino acids. The CDR3 sequence: CASSFGASGSYEQYF. CDR3 in DNA: TGTGCCAGCAGTTTCGGGGCTAGCGGGTCCTACGAGCAGTACTTC.

This clone appeared a single time. The rearrangement joins TRBV11-2 to TRBJ1-2, with D tentatively TRBD1 (6 bases). Germline-derived CDR1 and CDR2 are SGHAT and FQNNGV. This CDR3 has 14 residues. V lost 2 bases and J lost 4, with 11 bases in between. The CDR3 nucleotides read TGTGCCAGCAGCTTAACCTCAGGGGTCTATGGCTACACCTTC. This encodes CASSLTSGVYGYTF.